One sample yielded the 26 T cell receptor beta chains listed below, sequenced in a study of tumor-infiltrating lymphocytes in primary liver carcinoma (dated by TCRdb to the late 2010s). Blood RNA was extracted from unsorted whole blood using TRIzol reagent, and germline DNA was obtained with the DNeasy Blood & Tissue kit. The reads were generated on an Illumina HiSeq 2500. TCRbeta-specific cDNA was reverse-transcribed from roughly 500 ng total RNA using a constant-region primer and ProtoScript II reverse transcriptase. The TCRbeta libraries were prepared through three rounds of nested multiplex PCR following a slightly modified ARM-PCR procedure. Each of the first two PCR rounds ran for about 10 cycles using multiplex TRBV1-TRBV30 forward primers together with a Cbeta reverse primer. Clones were called with MiXCR by TCRdb after fastp trimmed the public reads at Q25, and only in-frame beta chains were retained. For every CDR3 protein sequence, its rows merge into one entry that carries the most common genes and DNA. The sample table holds approximately 310,000 distinct CDR3 sequences, of which about 62% were seen once. Of the sample, approximately 9% is held by the ten largest clones.

Sequencing input: peripheral blood. The receptor set was obtained from a man aged 40-49 years with primary liver carcinoma and hepatitis B virus infection.

A note on this clonotype: A much larger clone differs by one base, so this may be a read error. The chain has TRBV6-2 or TRBV6-3 and TRBJ2-5, with D possibly called TRBD1 or TRBD2 (5 bases each). CDR3 length: 15 residues. Germline-derived CDR1 and CDR2 are MNHEY and SVGEGT. Trimming pared 5 bases from V and 10 bases from J, leaving 23 bases between. The CDR3 protein is CASSQARGLGGIQYF. The CDR3 DNA is TGTGCCAGCAGTCAAGCGAGGGGCCTCGGTGGGATCCAGTACTTC.

A word on this clonotype: A read error may be the cause here, since a much bigger clone is one base away. Given the absence of the conserved phenylalanine or tryptophan at the CDR3 end, a read error is likely. The CDR3 DNA is TGTGCCAGCAGCTTAGACGGGTCCCACACAGATACGCAGTATCTT. This gives the protein CASSLDGSHTDTQYL. The chain carries TRBV7-8 and TRBJ2-3; D not resolved. With 1 base removed from V and 2 bases from J, the gap between germline ends came to 10 bases. This CDR3 is built from 15 residues. Germline lookup yields CDR1 SGHVS and CDR2 FQNEAQ.

About this clonotype: A much larger clonotype is one base distant, so this may be a read error. The genes are TRBV6-5 and TRBJ1-1, with D unresolved. The V and J ends lost 10 bases and 0 bases respectively, with 6 bases between them. In germline, CDR1 is MNHEY, CDR2 SVGAGI. The CDR3 sequence is 11 residues long. The CDR3 loop is CATYVNTEAFF. DNA of the CDR3: TGTGCCACCTACGTGAACACTGAAGCTTTCTTT.

The rearrangement links TRBV5-1 to TRBJ1-1; tentative D call: TRBD1 (5 bases). CDR1 and CDR2 from the germline V gene are SGHRS and YFSETQ. The CDR3 length is 13 residues. Deletions cut 4 bases from V and 4 bases from J, with 11 bases between. In DNA form, the CDR3 reads TGCGCCAGCAGCGGGGCTGGGAGCACTGAAGCTTTCTTT. This sequence encodes CASSGAGSTEAFF.

V usage is TRBV5-4 and J usage is TRBJ1-3; tentative D call: TRBD1 (6 bases). The CDR3 has 15 amino acids. V was clipped by 4 bases and J by 3 bases, with 14 bases between them. Germline V gives CDR1 SGHNT, CDR2 YYREEE (reference sequence). The CDR3 loop is CASSLTGRDGNTIYF. CDR3 bases: TGTGCCAGCAGCCTCACAGGGCGAGATGGAAACACCATATATTTT.

Concerning this clonotype: An end of the junction differs from the germline gene, which may be a read error. This chain connects TRBV4-2 to TRBJ2-1; 7 bases match TRBD2. This CDR3 comprises 15 residues. Germline lookup yields CDR1 LGHNA and CDR2 YNFKEQ. The CDR3 DNA reads TGTGTAAGCCGAACAGGACGGGAGGACTACAATGAGCACTTATTC. Translation: CVSRTGREDYNEHLF.

To note about this clonotype: Germline and junction disagree at one end, which may indicate a read error. This chain links TRBV6-2 or TRBV6-3 with TRBJ2-5; D may correspond to TRBD1 or TRBD2 (5 bases each). This CDR3 is built from 15 residues. Per the germline V gene, CDR1 is MNHEY and CDR2 is SVGEGT. This CDR3 reads CASSYEGRALETQCF. DNA for the CDR3: TGTGCCAGCAGCTATGAGGGCAGGGCGTTAGAGACCCAGTGCTTC.

Points on this clonotype: One base away lies a much larger clone, so this may be a sequencing read error. This chain uses TRBV12-3 or TRBV12-4 with TRBJ1-1, with unresolved D. V was clipped by 2 bases and J by 2 bases, with 12 bases between them. The CDR3 is 15 residues long. The CDR3 DNA follows: TGTGCCAGCAGTTTAAGTGTCGGCCGCAACACTGAAGCTTTCTTT. Encoded protein: CASSLSVGRNTEAFF.

The V call is TRBV5-1, the J call TRBJ2-2, with D uncertain. Germline V gene lookup returns CDR1 SGHRS and CDR2 YFSETQ. The V and J ends lost 5 bases and 8 bases respectively, with 7 bases between them. The CDR3 runs to 11 residues. CDR3 sequence reads: CASSGRGELFF. The DNA of the CDR3 is TGCGCCAGCAGTGGACGAGGGGAGCTGTTTTTT.

This clonotype occurred once. Sequence at one end of the junction differs from germline and may be a read error. The chain carries TRBV11-1 and TRBJ2-3; 8 nucleotides agree with TRBD2. This CDR3 spans 14 amino acids. Germline V gives CDR1 SGHAT, CDR2 FQDESV (reference sequence). CDR3 amino acids: CASGITGGPNTQYF. CDR3 DNA sequence: TGTGCCAGCGGCATAACGGGAGGGCCGAATACACAGTATTTT.

Note on this clonotype: A read error is likely, as this CDR3 ends without the conserved phenylalanine or tryptophan. The gene calls are TRBV11-2 and TRBJ2-6, with 9 bases lining up with TRBD1. The length of the CDR3 is 14 residues. Germline CDR1 and CDR2: SGHAT and FQNNGV. CDR3 in DNA: TGTGCCAGTAGCTTAGGGACAGGGATACACGTCCTGACTGTC. Protein sequence: CASSLGTGIHVLTV.

As concerns this clonotype: One end of the junction is discordant with germline, which a read error may explain. The chain couples TRBV7-9 to TRBJ2-7; no clear D. The germline V gene has CDR1 SEHNR and CDR2 FQNEAQ (reference sequence). The CDR3 is made up of 14 amino acids. CDR3 in amino acids: CVSSPGLAPYEQCF. CDR3 in DNA: TGTGTCAGCAGCCCAGGATTAGCCCCCTATGAGCAGTGCTTC. The full variable domain, completed using reference TRBV7-9 and TRBJ2-7, is DTGVSQNPRHKITKRGQNVTFRCDPISEHNRLYWYRQTLGQGPEFLTYFQNEAQLEKSRLLSDRFSAERPKGSFSTLEIQRTEQGDSAMYLCVSSPGLAPYEQCFGPGTRLTVT.

As to this clonotype: This may stem from a read error, because a much larger clone lies one nucleotide away. The chain is built from TRBV4-2 and TRBJ2-1; no clear D gene. Germline assignment: CDR1 LGHNA and CDR2 YNFKEQ. This CDR3 region has 13 residues. The CDR3 nucleotides read TGTGCCAGCAGCCAACTAAAGAATGATGAGCTGTTCTTC. Amino acids: CASSQLKNDELFF.

In this sample, this clonotype turned up once. Since a much larger clone is just one base distant, this may be a read error. The chain couples TRBV6-1 to TRBJ2-5; TRBD2 matches 10 bases. Germline lookup yields CDR1 MNHNS and CDR2 SASEGT. The CDR3 has 17 residues. This CDR3 is CVSSEPGLAEARETQYF. The CDR3 coding sequence is TGTGTCAGCAGTGAACCCGGACTAGCGGAGGCAAGGGAGACCCAGTACTTC.

On this clonotype itself: A much bigger clone sits one base away, suggesting this may be a read error. The conserved phenylalanine or tryptophan is not found at the CDR3 terminus, so this likely reflects a read error. The gene calls are TRBV29-1 and TRBJ1-1; D uncertain. Per the germline V gene, CDR1 is SQVTM and CDR2 is ANQGSEA. V lost 6 bases, J lost 3 bases, and 17 bases lay in between. This CDR3 region has 14 residues. The CDR3 bases are TGCAGCGTGGCCGTGACTTCTCTGGACACTGAAGCTTTCCTT. Translating gives CSVAVTSLDTEAFL.

This clonotype was picked up many times. The genes are TRBV12-3 or TRBV12-4 and TRBJ2-3; 9 nucleotides align to TRBD2. The trim removed 1 base at V and 2 bases at J, leaving 4 bases unmatched. This CDR3 spans 16 amino acids. In DNA form, the CDR3 reads TGTGCCAGCAGTTTAGGGAGCGGGAGGCCCACAGATACGCAGTATTTT. Translating gives CASSLGSGRPTDTQYF.

This clonotype was seen repeatedly, ten times or more. The chain combines TRBV12-3 or TRBV12-4 with TRBJ2-3; D remains unclear. Trimming cost V 3 bases and J 3 bases, with 7 bases left between them. The CDR3 is 13 residues long. The CDR3 loop is CASSFPGTDTQYF. The CDR3 bases are TGTGCCAGCAGTTTCCCCGGAACAGATACGCAGTATTTT.

A word on this clonotype: One end of the junction is discordant with germline, which a read error may explain. V usage is TRBV5-4 and J usage is TRBJ2-3; D may be TRBD1 or TRBD2 (5 bases each). Germline V CDR1 and CDR2: SGHNT, YYREEE (reference sequence). The CDR3 runs to 13 residues. The CDR3 here is CASNLAGAGTQYF. DNA of the CDR3: TGTGCCAGCAACTTGGCCGGGGCAGGTACGCAGTATTTT.

This clonotype has only a few counts. This chain joins TRBV5-4 and TRBJ2-1; 9 positions agree with TRBD2. CDR1 is SGHNT and CDR2 is YYREEE in the germline V gene (reference sequence). The CDR3 loop spans 16 amino acids. V lost 1 base, J lost 3 bases, and 5 bases stayed unmatched. CDR3 sequence (DNA): TGTGCCAGCAGCTTGTATTGGACTAGCGACTACAATGAGCAGTTCTTC. It encodes CASSLYWTSDYNEQFF.

The gene calls are TRBV5-1 and TRBJ2-1; TRBD2 matches 10 bases. This CDR3 is 16 amino acids long. The ends lost 2 bases at V and 4 bases at J; junction bases unmatched: 6. From germline, CDR1 is SGHRS and CDR2 YFSETQ. The CDR3 DNA is TGCGCCAGCAGCTTAACCGCTAGCGGGGGTTACAATGAGCAGTTCTTC. Its translation is CASSLTASGGYNEQFF. Filled out from reference TRBV5-1 and TRBJ2-1, the complete variable domain reads KAGVTQTPRYLIKTRGQQVTLSCSPISGHRSVSWYQQTPGQGLQFLFEYFSETQRNKGNFPGRFSGRQFSNSRSEMNVSTLELGDSALYLCASSLTASGGYNEQFFGPGTRLTVL.

This clonotype was seen at least ten times. V gene TRBV6-5 combines with J gene TRBJ2-7; D ambiguous. Trimming removed 0 bases from V and 3 bases from J, with 18 bases in between. Germline lookup yields CDR1 MNHEY and CDR2 SVGAGI. The CDR3 covers 17 residues. The CDR3 protein is CASSYSPLRIRIYEQYF. The CDR3 nucleotides read TGTGCCAGCAGTTACTCCCCCCTCAGAATTCGGATCTACGAGCAGTACTTC.

About this clonotype: A much bigger clone sits one base away, suggesting this may be a read error. The chain has TRBV6-2 or TRBV6-3 and TRBJ2-1; D tentatively reads TRBD1 or TRBD2 (6 bases each). There are 15 residues in the CDR3. CDR1 is MNHEY and CDR2 is SVGEGT in the germline V gene. The DNA for the CDR3 is TGTGCCAGCACCAGAGACACGGGGGCGGGGAATGAGCGGTTCTTC. It specifies CASTRDTGAGNERFF.

A remark on this clonotype: One base away lies a much larger clone, so this may be a sequencing read error. The chain employs TRBV6-1 and TRBJ2-7, with D unclear. The length of the CDR3 is 14 residues. Germline V CDR1 and CDR2: MNHNS, SASEGT. Between the trimmed V and J ends, which lost 3 bases and 1 base, there was a span of 10 bases. CDR3 amino acids: CASSDCFGSYEQYF. CDR3 sequence (DNA): TGTGCCAGCAGTGATTGCTTCGGGTCCTACGAGCAGTACTTC.

V gene TRBV12-3 or TRBV12-4 combines with J gene TRBJ2-1; 7 bases fit TRBD2. There are 14 residues in the CDR3. V trimming: 11 bases; J trimming: 2 bases; junction bases outside the gene matches: 9. As DNA, the CDR3 is TGTGCCTGCACAAGAACTAGCGCCTACAATGAGCAGTTCTTC. It is translated as CACTRTSAYNEQFF.

This clonotype occurred a few times. This chain uses TRBV6-5 with TRBJ2-2; D perhaps matches TRBD2 (5 bases). The V gene lost 1 base and the J gene lost 3 bases, with 15 bases spanning the gap. The CDR3 is made up of 17 amino acids. The germline gives CDR1 MNHEY, CDR2 SVGAGI. This CDR3 is CASSYYAGASHTGELFF. CDR3 DNA: TGTGCCAGCAGTTACTATGCGGGTGCTTCCCACACCGGGGAGCTGTTTTTT.

Turning to this clonotype: At one end the junction does not follow the germline gene, possibly because of a read error. The chain couples TRBV5-1 to TRBJ1-6; D not certain. This CDR3 has 14 residues. Per the germline V gene, CDR1 is SGHRS and CDR2 is YFSETQ. For the CDR3, the DNA is TGCGCCAGCAGCTTGGACCCCCAGGATTCACCCCCCCACTTT. Translation: CASSLDPQDSPPHF. Using reference TRBV5-1 and TRBJ1-6 for the parts outside the CDR3, the full variable domain is KAGVTQTPRYLIKTRGQQVTLSCSPISGHRSVSWYQQTPGQGLQFLFEYFSETQRNKGNFPGRFSGRQFSNSRSEMNVSTLELGDSALYLCASSLDPQDSPPHFGNGTRLTVT.